This TCR beta chain stems from a study of tumor-infiltrating lymphocytes in primary liver carcinoma. Unsorted whole blood supplied the blood RNA, and germline DNA was isolated too. Before any surgery took place, roughly 4 milliliters of peripheral blood were collected. Worth noting for this clonotype: Its specificity is not known. The junction does not match germline at one end; this may be a read error.

Starting material of 500 to 600 ng total RNA yielded TCR beta cDNA via a constant-region primer. Sequencing libraries for TCR beta derived from three nested multiplex PCR rounds that used slightly modified ARM-PCR. Each CDR3 protein is one row after TCRdb ran MiXCR on the multiplex PCR reads. This sample has 300,000 to 350,000 distinct CDR3 sequences; 65% occur once, and the top ten carry about 6%. General study points: Paired tumor-adjacent and tumor-blood samples overlapped less than tumor region pairs did. Because of bulk unsorted sampling, CD4+ and CD8+ repertoires were not subjected to comparison. Blood's top-250-clone fraction was significantly lower than that of tumors (p = 0.039).

Source material: peripheral blood. This sequence was found in a man aged 40-50 years with primary liver carcinoma and hepatitis B virus infection.

In nucleotides, the CDR3 is TGTGCCGGCAGTTTCGGGACAGCGAACCTCAATGAGCAGTTCTTC. This encodes CAGSFGTANLNEQFF. The chain is built from TRBV12-3 or TRBV12-4 and TRBJ2-1; 7 positions agree with TRBD1. CDR3 length equals 15 residues.